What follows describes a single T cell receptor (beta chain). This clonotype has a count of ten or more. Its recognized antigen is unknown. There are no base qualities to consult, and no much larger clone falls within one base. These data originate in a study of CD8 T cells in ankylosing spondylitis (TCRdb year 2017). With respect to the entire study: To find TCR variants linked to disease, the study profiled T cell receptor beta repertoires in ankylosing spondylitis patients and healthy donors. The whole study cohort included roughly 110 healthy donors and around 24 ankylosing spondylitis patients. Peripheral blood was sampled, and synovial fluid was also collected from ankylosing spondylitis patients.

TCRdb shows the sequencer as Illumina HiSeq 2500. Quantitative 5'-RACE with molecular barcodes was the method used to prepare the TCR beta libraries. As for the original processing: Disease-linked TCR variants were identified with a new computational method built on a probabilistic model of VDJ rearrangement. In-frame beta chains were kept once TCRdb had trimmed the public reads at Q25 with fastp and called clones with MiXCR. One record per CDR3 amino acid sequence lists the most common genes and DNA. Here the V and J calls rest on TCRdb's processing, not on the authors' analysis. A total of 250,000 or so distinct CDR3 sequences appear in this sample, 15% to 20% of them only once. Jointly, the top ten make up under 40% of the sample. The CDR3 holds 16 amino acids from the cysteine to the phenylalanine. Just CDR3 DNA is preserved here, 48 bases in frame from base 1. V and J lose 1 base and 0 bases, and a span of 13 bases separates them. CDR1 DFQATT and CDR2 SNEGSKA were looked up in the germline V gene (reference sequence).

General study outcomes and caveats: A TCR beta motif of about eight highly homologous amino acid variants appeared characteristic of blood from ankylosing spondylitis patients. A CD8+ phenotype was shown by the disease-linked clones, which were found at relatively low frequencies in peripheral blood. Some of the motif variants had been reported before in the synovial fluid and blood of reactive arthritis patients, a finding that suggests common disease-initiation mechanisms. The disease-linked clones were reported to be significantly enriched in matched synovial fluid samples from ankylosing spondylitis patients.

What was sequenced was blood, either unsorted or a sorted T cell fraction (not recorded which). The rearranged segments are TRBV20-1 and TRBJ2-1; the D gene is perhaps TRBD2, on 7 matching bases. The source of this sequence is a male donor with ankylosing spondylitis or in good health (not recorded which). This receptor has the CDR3 CSARVGGGSSYNEQFF. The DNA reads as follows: TGCAGTGCTAGAGTGGGGGGCGGGAGCTCCTACAATGAGCAGTTCTTC.